The T cell receptor beta chain described here comes from a study of cytomegalovirus exposure and HLA in healthy donors. Study conclusions and caveats: In an earlier analysis, productive rearrangement rates for most beta V segments clustered near 87% or 30%.

The CDR3 spans 14 residues. V lost 4 bases to trimming and J lost 6 bases, with 16 bases between them. CDR1 MNHNY and CDR2 SVGAGI come from the germline V gene (reference sequence). Use of 60 Vbeta and 13 Jbeta primers characterized the PCR. Clones were sequenced by immunoSEQ multiplex PCR, and TCRdb holds only the in-frame ones, with some missing. Of about 110,000 clones listed, 82% are singletons. This clone is a singleton in its sample. Its antigen is as yet unknown. The chain joins TRBV6-6 to TRBJ2-7; D call uncertain. Sequenced input: PBMCs. The receptor was isolated from a man younger than 45 in good health and CMV-seropositive. Here the CDR3 reads CASSSPSPVPEQYF. In DNA form, the CDR3 reads TGTGCCAGCAGTTCCCCCAGTCCTGTCCCCGAGCAGTACTTC.